This T cell receptor beta chain was sequenced in a study of cytomegalovirus exposure and HLA in healthy donors. The PCR contained 60 Vbeta and 13 Jbeta primers. TCRdb keeps only in-frame clones here, not all; method: immunoSEQ multiplex PCR. There are roughly 190,000 clones in the sample; about four fifths occur only once, and roughly 15% lies in the top ten. The junction had 5 bases not matched to a gene; V was cut back by 6 bases and J by 4 bases. CDR3 length: 14 residues. CDR1 is MNHEY, CDR2 SVGAGI, per germline. Material for sequencing was PBMCs. This receptor was identified in a woman aged 25-40 years in good health and CMV-seropositive. The rearrangement joins TRBV6-5 to TRBJ2-7, with 11 bases identical to TRBD2. CDR3 in amino acids: CASRGTSGRYEQYF. The CDR3 DNA reads as TGTGCCAGCAGAGGGACTAGCGGACGATACGAGCAGTACTTC.